The 23 T cell receptor beta chains given below trace back to one sample, sequenced in a study of memory CD4+ T cells and cytomegalovirus serostatus. TCRdb's table, derived via immunoSEQ multiplex PCR, lists solely in-frame clones and lacks some. Of tens of thousands of clones in the sample, about three quarters were seen once. Single viable CD3+CD4+CD8-CD45RO+ cells were sorted as the memory CD4+ T cells. Material for sequencing was memory CD4+ T cells from blood. The receptors shown here come from an adult in good health and CMV-seropositive.

The chain uses TRBV6-5 and TRBJ1-5; D is undetermined. Trimming took 2 bases from V and 4 from J, leaving 6 bases between them. Germline V lookup: CDR1 MNHEY, CDR2 SVGAGI. The CDR3 spans 13 residues. CDR3 sequence: CASSYVWNQPQHF. CDR3 sequence (DNA): TGTGCCAGCAGTTACGTTTGGAATCAGCCCCAGCATTTT.

CDR3 in amino acids: CASSLAIRDTEAFF. In nucleotides, the CDR3 is TGTGCCAGCAGCTTAGCGATAAGGGACACTGAAGCTTTCTTT. The rearrangement links TRBV7-9 to TRBJ1-1; no definite D call. V shed 0 bases and J shed 3 bases, with 8 bases lying between them. This CDR3 is built from 14 residues. From germline, CDR1 is SEHNR and CDR2 FQNEAQ (reference sequence).

This rearrangement joins TRBV29-1 to TRBJ2-6; possibly TRBD1 for D (7 bases). Germline CDR1 SQVTM, CDR2 ANQGSEA. The CDR3 runs to 17 residues. Trimming pared 6 bases from V and 0 bases from J, leaving 18 bases between. The CDR3 loop reads CSVSGGRGDSGANVLTF. DNA for the CDR3: TGCAGCGTCTCTGGGGGCAGGGGGGACTCTGGGGCCAACGTCCTGACTTTC. The complete variable domain, with remaining parts taken from reference TRBV29-1 and TRBJ2-6, reads SAVISQKPSRDICQRGTSLTIQCQVDSQVTMMFWYRQQPGQSLTLIATANQGSEATYESGFVIDKFPISRPNLTFSTLTVSNMSPEDSSIYLCSVSGGRGDSGANVLTFGAGSRLTVL.

This clone was observed a few times. The V gene is TRBV5-1, the J gene TRBJ1-1, with D possibly TRBD1 on 5 matching bases. CDR3 length equals 16 residues. From germline, CDR1 is SGHRS and CDR2 YFSETQ. V lost 1 base, J lost 2 bases, and 15 bases lay in between. CDR3 in DNA: TGCGCCAGCAGCTTGCGTCAGCAAGGGGTAAACACTGAAGCTTTCTTT. Translating it yields CASSLRQQGVNTEAFF.

The chain employs TRBV10-3 and TRBJ1-1; no definite D call. With 3 bases removed from V and 4 bases from J, the gap between germline ends came to 9 bases. The CDR3 is made up of 13 amino acids. CDR1 is ENHRY and CDR2 is SYGVKD in the germline V gene. The CDR3 DNA is TGTGCCATCAGTGACCGGGCGACCACTGAAGCTTTCTTT. Encoded protein: CAISDRATTEAFF.

The chain uses TRBV6-1 and TRBJ2-2; TRBD1 agrees at 7 bases. The CDR3 length is 15 residues. Germline V gene data show CDR1 as MNHNS and CDR2 as SASEGT. With 4 bases clipped from V and 1 base from J, the junction kept 3 bases outside the gene matches. This chain's CDR3 is CASSARTGNTGELFF. CDR3 in DNA: TGTGCCAGCAGTGCTCGGACAGGGAACACCGGGGAGCTGTTTTTT.

V and J are TRBV4-2 and TRBJ2-3; D remains unclear. Trimming took off 0 bases at V and 7 bases at J, with 14 bases between the two ends. The CDR3 runs 15 residues. Germline lookup yields CDR1 LGHNA and CDR2 YNFKEQ. The CDR3 DNA is TGTGCCAGCAGCCAAGATCTTCCGGACGCTTATACGCAGTATTTT. This codes for CASSQDLPDAYTQYF.

This clone showed up just once. V and J are TRBV6-5 and TRBJ1-2; no clear D gene. The ends were cut back, 5 bases at V and 5 bases at J, with 9 bases in the middle. The CDR3 is 12 residues long. Germline V lookup: CDR1 MNHEY, CDR2 SVGAGI. Written as DNA, the CDR3 is TGTGCCAGCAGTGAGACGGGTTATGGCTACACCTTC. Residues: CASSETGYGYTF.

Here the CDR3 reads CASSQVQGVGQPQHF. The CDR3 DNA sequence: TGCGCCAGCAGCCAAGTGCAGGGGGTCGGGCAGCCCCAGCATTTT. The J gene is TRBJ1-5, the V gene TRBV4-1; 7 nucleotides line up with TRBD1. The CDR3 has 15 residues. The germline V gene has CDR1 MGHRA and CDR2 YSYEKL. V trimming: 1 base; J trimming: 7 bases; junction bases outside the gene matches: 7.

This clone came up a few times. In DNA form, the CDR3 reads TGCGCCAGCAGTCAGGGCAGCTCTGGGGCCAACGTCCTGACTTTC. Its protein is CASSQGSSGANVLTF. The gene calls are TRBV5-1 and TRBJ2-6; TRBD1 might be the D (5 bases). Germline CDR1 and CDR2: SGHRS and YFSETQ. Trimming pared 5 bases from V and 0 bases from J, leaving 9 bases between. The CDR3 has 15 amino acids.

This sequence joins TRBV4-2 and TRBJ2-6; 10 bases are a match to TRBD1. The CDR3 has 18 residues. V lost 3 bases and J lost 0; bases outside the gene matches: 5. CDR1 and CDR2 from the germline V gene are LGHNA and YNFKEQ. The CDR3 here is CASSQDGTGVSGANVLTF. The CDR3 DNA reads as TGTGCCAGCAGCCAGGACGGGACAGGGGTCTCTGGGGCCAACGTCCTGACTTTC.

The V call is TRBV11-2, the J call TRBJ2-1; 8 bases agree with TRBD2. V was clipped by 4 bases and J by 7 bases; unmatched bases: 12. Per the germline V gene, CDR1 is SGHAT and CDR2 is FQNNGV. The CDR3 has 16 amino acids. CDR3 amino acids: CASSSASGGKGNEQFF. The CDR3 DNA follows: TGTGCCAGCAGCTCCGCCAGCGGGGGAAAGGGTAATGAGCAGTTCTTC.

The chain joins TRBV6-4 to TRBJ2-3; no clear D. CDR1 is MRHNA and CDR2 is SNTAGT in the germline V gene. The CDR3 is made up of 13 amino acids. V lost 5 bases and J 4 bases, leaving 10 bases between the germline ends. In nucleotides, the CDR3 is TGTGCCAGCAGTCAGGAGACGGCAGATACGCAGTATTTT. Translated, it gives CASSQETADTQYF.

CDR3 bases: TGTGCCAGCAGCCGACTAGCGGGGGCCTCTAATGAGCAGTTCTTC. Translation gives CASSRLAGASNEQFF. The chain is built from TRBV7-9 and TRBJ2-1; 12 bases match TRBD2. The CDR3 is made up of 15 amino acids. V trimming: 5 bases; J trimming: 7 bases; junction bases outside the gene matches: 6. The germline V gene encodes CDR1 SEHNR and CDR2 FQNEAQ (reference sequence).

The rearrangement uses TRBV7-8 and TRBJ1-4, with D maybe TRBD1 (5 bases). This CDR3 is built from 14 residues. Germline CDR1 reads SGHVS; CDR2 reads FQNEAQ. Trimming took off 6 bases at V and 3 bases at J, with 11 bases between the two ends. Here the CDR3 DNA reads TGTGCCAGCAGTAAGGGGTGGGCTAATGAAAAACTGTTTTTT. Protein sequence: CASSKGWANEKLFF.

This clone appeared a single time. The CDR3 nucleotides read TGTGCCAGCAGCCCTCTGTCGGGGGGAACGAACACCGGGGAGCTGTTTTTT. Encoded protein: CASSPLSGGTNTGELFF. This chain links TRBV7-9 with TRBJ2-2; 7 bases agree with TRBD2. CDR1 is SEHNR, CDR2 FQNEAQ, per germline (reference sequence). V shed 5 bases and J 0 bases; nucleotides not matched to a gene: 9. The CDR3 runs to 17 residues.

J is TRBJ1-2 and V is TRBV28; D unclear. Per germline, CDR1 MDHEN and CDR2 SYDVKM. The CDR3 length is 11 residues. V gave up 6 bases and J gave up 2 bases, with 4 bases separating them. CDR3 loop: CASRENYGYTF. Written as DNA, the CDR3 is TGTGCCAGCAGGGAGAACTATGGCTACACCTTC.

This chain links TRBV19 with TRBJ2-3, with a possible D match to TRBD2 (5 bases). Trimming stripped 5 bases from V and 4 bases from J, with 13 bases between. In germline, CDR1 is LNHDA, CDR2 SQIVND (reference sequence). CDR3 length: 14 amino acids. The CDR3, as DNA: TGTGCCAGTAGTCGAGGATTCGGGGCAGATACGCAGTATTTT. Translated, it gives CASSRGFGADTQYF.

This clone occurred a few times. V usage is TRBV5-6 and J usage is TRBJ2-3; tentative D call: TRBD1 (6 bases). V lost 0 bases to trimming and J lost 1 base, with 6 bases between them. The CDR3 spans 14 residues. The germline V gene encodes CDR1 SGHDT and CDR2 YYEEEE. CDR3 sequence (DNA): TGTGCCAGCAGCTTGGACAGGGGCACAGATACGCAGTATTTT. It codes for CASSLDRGTDTQYF.

This clone appeared a single time. The chain carries TRBV30 and TRBJ2-6; perhaps TRBD2 as D (6 bases). The CDR3 consists of 13 residues. Germline loops: CDR1 GTSNPN, CDR2 SVGIG (reference sequence). In DNA, the CDR3 is TGTCCCGATCCCCGGGGGTGTCCCAACGTCCTGACTTTC. Residues: CPDPRGCPNVLTF.

This clone is medium-sized. DNA for the CDR3: TGTGCCAGCAGCTCCAACAGGGGGTTGAATGAAAAACTGTTTTTT. Translation: CASSSNRGLNEKLFF. The V and J genes are TRBV5-4 and TRBJ1-4, with 8 positions matching TRBD1. The CDR3 is 15 amino acids. Germline-derived CDR1 and CDR2 are SGHNT and YYREEE (reference sequence). V trimming: 3 bases; J trimming: 5 bases; junction bases outside the gene matches: 6.

The rearrangement links TRBV5-1 to TRBJ2-5; possible D gene TRBD2, 6 bases. Trimming took 6 bases from V and 5 from J, leaving 14 bases between them. The CDR3 has 13 residues. The germline V gene encodes CDR1 SGHRS and CDR2 YFSETQ. The CDR3 reads CASTGDSGETQYF. The CDR3 DNA follows: TGCGCCAGCACTGGGGACTCCGGGGAGACCCAGTACTTC.

J is TRBJ2-5 and V is TRBV10-1, with TRBD2 matching 11 bases. The germline CDR1 and CDR2 sequences are WNHNN and SYGVQD (reference sequence). The junction had 15 bases not matched to a gene; V was cut back by 5 bases and J by 1 base. The CDR3 sequence is 19 residues long. CDR3 DNA sequence: TGCGCCAGCAGTCCGAACGTGAGGCTAGCGGGAGGCGTCCAAGAGACCCAGTACTTC. Translating it yields CASSPNVRLAGGVQETQYF.